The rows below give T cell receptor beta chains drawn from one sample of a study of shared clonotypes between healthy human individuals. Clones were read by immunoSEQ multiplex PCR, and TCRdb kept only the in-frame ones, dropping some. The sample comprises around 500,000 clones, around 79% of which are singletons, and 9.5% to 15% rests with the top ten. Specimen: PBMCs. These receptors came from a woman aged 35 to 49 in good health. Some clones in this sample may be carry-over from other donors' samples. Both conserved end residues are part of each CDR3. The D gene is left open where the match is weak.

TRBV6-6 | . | CAGTRGGYGYTF
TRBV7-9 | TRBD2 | CASSRLAGGVEQYF
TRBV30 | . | CAWSGSYEQYF
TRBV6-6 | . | CASSGGYSTDTQYF
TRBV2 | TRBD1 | CASSTDRGGEKLFF
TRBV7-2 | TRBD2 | CASSSFPRGRKVDTDTQYF
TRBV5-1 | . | CASSLVAGSSYNEQFF
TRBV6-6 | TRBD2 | CASSYGLAGVSEQYF
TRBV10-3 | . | CAISPTGTLNEQFF
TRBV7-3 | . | CASSLFAGTNTGELFF
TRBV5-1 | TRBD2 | CASTREGTYADTQYF
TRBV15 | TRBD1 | CATSRGDRGPDTQYF
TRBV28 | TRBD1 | CASSSPGQPNYGYTF
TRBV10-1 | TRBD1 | CASTGTGLPNTGELFF
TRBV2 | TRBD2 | CASRDGLAYEQYF
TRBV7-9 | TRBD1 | CASSLTQGAAEAFF
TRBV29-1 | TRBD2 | CSVYSGTSSYNEQFF